There are many counts of the clone carrying this TCR beta chain. This entry belongs to a study of T-cell memory formation after mild COVID-19. V was shortened by 3 bases and J by 4 bases, with 6 bases between the two germline ends. The CDR3 length is 12 residues. Germline values: CDR1 DFQATT, CDR2 SNEGSKA (reference sequence). Researchers used 5'RACE with constant-segment primers to make TCR alpha and TCR beta cDNA libraries that carry sample barcodes and UMIs. TCRdb independently ran MiXCR on the 5' RACE reads; one entry per CDR3 protein. The sample holds a few hundred thousand distinct CDR3 sequences; approximately 9% are singletons and the top ten take 20% to 25%.

This receptor was identified in a man in his late teens or twenties who had mild COVID-19 (a few samples of this study predate the infection). Cell type and time point are not known. The sample consisted of PBMCs or a T cell subset sorted from them (not recorded which). This chain connects TRBV20-1 to TRBJ2-2, with D unclear. CDR3 nucleotide sequence: TGCAGTGCTAGGGACGTCACCGGGGAGCTGTTTTTT. It yields the protein CSARDVTGELFF.